The 32 T cell receptor beta chains in this list originate from one sample, sequenced in a study of a mutant IDH1 vaccine in newly diagnosed glioma. Clones were read by immunoSEQ multiplex PCR, and TCRdb kept only the in-frame ones, dropping some. The table lists about 46,000 clones, 86% of them singletons. Time point noted: baseline, week 1 (first vaccination visit). Treatment of the sample: pre-vaccination baseline after standard-of-care therapy. The starting material was PBMCs, obtained from a glioma patient treated with radiotherapy, temozolomide or both. All receptors derive from a man aged 35 to 55 with glioma.

The V gene is TRBV5-1, the J gene TRBJ2-3; 7 nucleotides line up with TRBD2. CDR1 and CDR2 (germline): SGHRS, YFSETQ. This CDR3 comprises 14 residues. The V segment lost 4 bases and the J segment 0 bases; nucleotides outside the gene matches: 2. CDR3 sequence: CASSTGRSTDTQYF. CDR3 coding DNA: TGCGCCAGCAGCACCGGGAGGAGCACAGATACGCAGTATTTT.

The chain joins TRBV29-1 to TRBJ2-5, with D hard to call. Germline V gives CDR1 SQVTM, CDR2 ANQGSEA. The CDR3 contains 12 residues. Trimming took 4 bases from V and 4 from J, leaving 10 bases between them. In DNA, the CDR3 is TGCAGCGTTGTGGATATCGGAGAGACCCAGTACTTC. Protein product: CSVVDIGETQYF.

The genes are TRBV28 and TRBJ1-1; weak D call: TRBD1 (6 bases). The germline gives CDR1 MDHEN, CDR2 SYDVKM. The CDR3 contains 13 residues. V was shortened by 6 bases and J by 5 bases, with 13 bases between the two germline ends. CDR3 residues: CASRETGGTEAFF. As DNA, the CDR3 is TGTGCCAGCAGAGAGACAGGCGGGACTGAAGCTTTCTTT.

The gene calls are TRBV28 and TRBJ2-3, with 7 positions matching TRBD1. The CDR3 sequence is 16 residues long. V lost 3 bases to trimming and J lost 0 bases; unmatched junction nucleotides: 6. Per germline, CDR1 MDHEN and CDR2 SYDVKM. The CDR3 nucleotides are TGTGCCAGCAGTTTGACAGGGCGGTCGAGCACAGATACGCAGTATTTT. Residues: CASSLTGRSSTDTQYF.

This chain uses TRBV19 with TRBJ2-2; 9 nucleotides line up with TRBD1. The CDR3 runs to 16 residues. Germline CDR1 is LNHDA and CDR2 is SQIVND (reference sequence). V lost 7 bases and J lost 2; bases outside the gene matches: 8. This CDR3 is CASMGPGQGNTGELFF. Written as DNA, the CDR3 is TGTGCCAGTATGGGACCGGGACAGGGTAACACCGGGGAGCTGTTTTTT.

This chain connects TRBV4-3 to TRBJ2-2; 8 nucleotides match TRBD2. CDR3 size: 15 residues. The germline gives CDR1 LGHNA, CDR2 YSLEER. V lost 2 bases and J lost 5; bases outside the gene matches: 4. CDR3 nucleotides: TGCGCCAGCAGCCAAACTAGCGGAGGAACCGGGGAGCTGTTTTTT. This codes for CASSQTSGGTGELFF.

The V call is TRBV19, the J call TRBJ2-3; 11 nucleotides align to TRBD2. Germline V gives CDR1 LNHDA, CDR2 SQIVND (reference sequence). J gave up 2 bases and V 7 bases, and 5 bases lay outside the gene matches. The CDR3 runs to 15 residues. CDR3 nucleotide sequence: TGTGCCAGTACCGGGACTAGCGGCCTCACAGATACGCAGTATTTT. Translation: CASTGTSGLTDTQYF.

The V call is TRBV7-2, the J call TRBJ1-1, with D tentatively TRBD1 (5 bases). Trimming took off 4 bases at V and 7 bases at J, with 7 bases between the two ends. The CDR3 has 11 amino acids. CDR1 and CDR2 from the germline V gene are SGHTA and FQGNSA. The CDR3 bases are TGTGCCAGCAGCTACGGGGGTGAAGCTTTCTTT. Protein product: CASSYGGEAFF.

The chain carries TRBV2 and TRBJ2-3; D gene uncertain. The germline CDR1 and CDR2 sequences are SNHLY and FYNNEI. V gave up 7 bases and J gave up 2 bases, with 13 bases separating them. This CDR3 spans 14 amino acids. The CDR3 coding sequence is TGTGCCAGCAACGGAAGGGTAGCCACAGATACGCAGTATTTT. It encodes CASNGRVATDTQYF.

The V call is TRBV5-1, the J call TRBJ1-1, with no clear D. This CDR3 has 18 residues. The germline gives CDR1 SGHRS, CDR2 YFSETQ. Trimming pared 1 base from V and 0 bases from J, leaving 19 bases between. The CDR3: CASSLFWSTGPLNTEAFF. CDR3 in DNA: TGCGCCAGCAGCTTGTTTTGGAGTACCGGGCCCCTGAACACTGAAGCTTTCTTT.

The chain links TRBV5-6 to TRBJ2-3, with a tentative D call TRBD2 (5 bases). There are 13 residues in the CDR3. Trimming cost V 0 bases and J 3 bases, with 5 bases left between them. CDR1 and CDR2 from the germline V gene are SGHDT and YYEEEE. CDR3 nucleotides: TGTGCCAGCAGCTTGGGAGGGACAGATACGCAGTATTTT. As protein: CASSLGGTDTQYF.

Here the CDR3 DNA reads TGTGCCAGCAGTGAAAGGGGCGGGAGTTACGCCGGGGAGCTGTTTTTT. Its translation: CASSERGGSYAGELFF. V usage is TRBV2 and J usage is TRBJ2-2, with 7 nucleotides matching TRBD2. The CDR3 totals 16 residues. Per the germline V gene, CDR1 is SNHLY and CDR2 is FYNNEI. The V and J ends lost 2 bases and 6 bases, in that order; junction bases with no gene match: 9. Supplemented by reference TRBV2 and TRBJ2-2, the full variable domain reads EPEVTQTPSHQVTQMGQEVILRCVPISNHLYFYWYRQILGQKVEFLVSFYNNEISEKSEIFDDQFSVERPDGSNFTLKIRSTKLEDSAMYFCASSERGGSYAGELFFGEGSRLTVL.

V is TRBV28 and J is TRBJ2-7, with D tentatively TRBD2 (5 bases). V was cut by 5 bases and J by 2 bases, with 13 bases left in between. This CDR3 has 14 amino acids. The germline V gene has CDR1 MDHEN and CDR2 SYDVKM. The CDR3 here is CASSMTDGAYEQYF. The DNA of the CDR3 is TGTGCCAGCAGTATGACTGACGGGGCCTACGAGCAGTACTTC.

This clone has only one observation. V and J are TRBV5-1 and TRBJ1-3; possibly TRBD1 for D (5 bases). Germline values: CDR1 SGHRS, CDR2 YFSETQ. The V gene lost 4 bases and the J gene lost 0 bases, with 11 bases spanning the gap. The length of the CDR3 is 15 residues. CDR3 in amino acids: CASSLDRISGNTIYF. DNA of the CDR3: TGCGCCAGCAGCCTTGACAGAATCTCTGGAAACACCATATATTTT.

DNA of the CDR3: TGTGCCAGCAGTTTTCTCGGGACTAGCGGGAGCCGGGGCTACGAGCAGTACTTC. This gives the protein CASSFLGTSGSRGYEQYF. V usage is TRBV13 and J usage is TRBJ2-7, with TRBD2 matching 14 bases. J was trimmed by 3 bases and V by 6 bases; bases with no gene match: 13. CDR3 size: 18 residues. The germline V gene has CDR1 PRHDT and CDR2 FYEKMQ (reference sequence).

As DNA, the CDR3 is TGTGCCAGCAGTTACTCAAAGATTTCCCCGAGAGGGACCCAGTACTTC. Translated, it gives CASSYSKISPRGTQYF. The chain carries TRBV6-5 and TRBJ2-5; D is undetermined. The V and J ends lost 0 bases and 7 bases respectively, with 18 bases between them. This CDR3 is 16 amino acids long. In germline, CDR1 is MNHEY, CDR2 SVGAGI.

The V call is TRBV28, the J call TRBJ1-5; D is unclear. V lost 2 bases, J lost 2 bases, and 25 bases lay in between. CDR1 is MDHEN, CDR2 SYDVKM, per germline. The CDR3 is 20 residues long. DNA of the CDR3: TGTGCCAGCAGTTTAGACGGACGGCGCCTCATTCTATGGGGCAATCAGCCCCAGCATTTT. This codes for CASSLDGRRLILWGNQPQHF.

The chain has TRBV5-1 and TRBJ2-2, with a weak D call TRBD2 (5 bases). CDR1 is SGHRS, CDR2 YFSETQ, per germline. Trimming stripped 0 bases from V and 0 bases from J, with 6 bases between. The CDR3 is made up of 15 amino acids. The CDR3 nucleotides read TGCGCCAGCAGCTTGGGAGGGACGAACACCGGGGAGCTGTTTTTT. It specifies CASSLGGTNTGELFF.

The chain couples TRBV28 to TRBJ1-5; tentative D call: TRBD1 (6 bases). V was clipped by 3 bases and J by 4 bases, with 10 bases between them. CDR1 is MDHEN and CDR2 is SYDVKM in the germline V gene. The CDR3 has 14 residues. CDR3 protein: CASSFGQRNQPQHF. The DNA of the CDR3 is TGTGCCAGCAGTTTTGGACAGCGGAATCAGCCCCAGCATTTT.

The chain recombines TRBV11-2 with TRBJ2-7, with a tentative D call TRBD2 (5 bases). The CDR3 covers 15 residues. Germline V gives CDR1 SGHAT, CDR2 FQNNGV. With 5 bases removed from V and 6 bases from J, the gap between germline ends came to 20 bases. In DNA, the CDR3 is TGTGCCAGCAGCCCCCGGCCCGAGGCTCGGGGCGAGCAGTACTTC. Amino acid sequence: CASSPRPEARGEQYF.

The rearrangement links TRBV7-9 to TRBJ2-3; TRBD2 matches at 7 bases. This CDR3 spans 15 amino acids. The germline CDR1 and CDR2 sequences are SEHNR and FQNEAQ (reference sequence). V dropped 2 bases and J dropped 5; count of bases not matched to a gene: 7. CDR3 sequence: CASSLRGSQEDTQYF. Written as DNA, the CDR3 is TGTGCCAGCAGCTTACGCGGGAGTCAGGAAGATACGCAGTATTTT.

This sequence joins TRBV28 and TRBJ2-2; maybe TRBD2 (5 bases). Germline V gene data show CDR1 as MDHEN and CDR2 as SYDVKM. V lost 7 bases and J lost 6, with 18 bases in between. The CDR3 spans 15 residues. The CDR3 loop is CASTRADKEAGELFF. The CDR3 nucleotides are TGTGCCAGCACAAGGGCAGACAAGGAGGCCGGGGAGCTGTTTTTT. Supplemented by reference TRBV28 and TRBJ2-2, the full variable domain reads DVKVTQSSRYLVKRTGEKVFLECVQDMDHENMFWYRQDPGLGLRLIYFSYDVKMKEKGDIPEGYSVSREKKERFSLILESASTNQTSMYLCASTRADKEAGELFFGEGSRLTVL.

The rearrangement joins TRBV4-1 to TRBJ1-1; no definite D call. The CDR3 loop spans 14 amino acids. Germline CDR1 reads MGHRA; CDR2 reads YSYEKL. V was pared by 6 bases and J by 0 bases, with 11 bases between. The chain's CDR3 is CASRIPGLNTEAFF. As DNA, the CDR3 is TGCGCCAGCAGGATCCCAGGATTGAACACTGAAGCTTTCTTT.

The chain joins TRBV4-3 to TRBJ2-7; 10 bases match TRBD2. CDR3 length equals 16 residues. J was trimmed by 3 bases and V by 1 base; bases with no gene match: 6. Germline CDR1 and CDR2: LGHNA and YSLEER. CDR3 nucleotides: TGCGCCAGCAGCCAAGGACTAGCGGGCCCCGACTACGAGCAGTACTTC. Amino acids: CASSQGLAGPDYEQYF.

The chain recombines TRBV11-3 with TRBJ2-5; D is unresolved. Germline V lookup: CDR1 SGHNT, CDR2 YENEEA. Trimming removed 2 bases at V and 5 bases at J, with 6 bases between. The CDR3 length is 12 residues. In DNA, the CDR3 is TGTGCCAGCAGCTTATCTGCGGAGACCCAGTACTTC. It codes for CASSLSAETQYF.

V and J are TRBV5-5 and TRBJ2-2; weak D call: TRBD1 (6 bases). Germline-derived CDR1 and CDR2 are SGHKS and YYEKEE (reference sequence). Trimming stripped 2 bases from V and 1 base from J, with 15 bases between. The CDR3 totals 17 residues. Here the CDR3 DNA reads TGTGCCAGCAGCTTAAGTCGTCCGGGACAGAACACCGGGGAGCTGTTTTTT. Translated, it gives CASSLSRPGQNTGELFF.

V is TRBV6-6 and J is TRBJ2-2, with D perhaps TRBD1 (5 bases). Germline CDR1 and CDR2: MNHNY and SVGAGI (reference sequence). CDR3 length: 14 amino acids. Trimming removed 5 bases from V and 6 bases from J, with 13 bases in between. The CDR3 DNA sequence: TGTGCCAGCAGTAGGGGATTCGTTTCCGGGGAGCTGTTTTTT. This sequence encodes CASSRGFVSGELFF.

The chain joins TRBV7-2 to TRBJ1-3; unclear D gene. Trimming stripped 5 bases from V and 0 bases from J, with 8 bases between. The CDR3 consists of 14 residues. Per the germline V gene, CDR1 is SGHTA and CDR2 is FQGNSA. The CDR3 reads CASSPTRSGNTIYF. The CDR3, as DNA: TGTGCCAGCAGCCCGACCCGCTCTGGAAACACCATATATTTT.

The chain uses TRBV7-2 and TRBJ2-2; 8 nucleotides align to TRBD2. This CDR3 is 14 amino acids long. Unmatched junction bases numbered 5, after V lost 5 bases and J lost 6 bases. The germline gives CDR1 SGHTA, CDR2 FQGNSA. The CDR3 bases are TGTGCCAGCAGCCCGGGACTAGGGGCCGGGGAGCTGTTTTTT. Its translation is CASSPGLGAGELFF.

The chain is built from TRBV7-9 and TRBJ2-4, with unresolved D. CDR1 and CDR2 (germline): SEHNR, FQNEAQ (reference sequence). This CDR3 region has 14 residues. Trimming removed 5 bases from V and 0 bases from J, with 8 bases in between. CDR3 in amino acids: CASSKNVAKNIQYF. In nucleotides, the CDR3 is TGTGCCAGCAGCAAAAACGTAGCCAAAAACATTCAGTACTTC.

The J gene is TRBJ1-5, the V gene TRBV6-1; 9 bases agree with TRBD1. Germline CDR1 and CDR2: MNHNS and SASEGT. After removal of 3 bases from V and 1 base from J, the junction contained 7 bases not matched to a gene. The CDR3 sequence is 17 residues long. CDR3 DNA sequence: TGTGCCAGCAGTGATTTCCGGACAGGGGCCAGCAATCAGCCCCAGCATTTT. As protein: CASSDFRTGASNQPQHF.

This clone was observed a few times. The chain uses TRBV7-2 and TRBJ2-5; TRBD1 matches 7 bases. V dropped 5 bases and J dropped 2; count of bases not matched to a gene: 8. CDR3 length equals 15 residues. Germline V lookup: CDR1 SGHTA, CDR2 FQGNSA. The CDR3 DNA sequence: TGTGCCAGCAGCCACCGGGACAGCCTACAAGAGACCCAGTACTTC. Translated, it gives CASSHRDSLQETQYF.